This TCR beta chain was retrieved from a study of human T cells and chemical hapten exposure. Looking at the study overall: The upper back received 0.01% DPC by patch testing, with results read at 6 days. Slight differences in pooled library volume were the main source of varying TCR yields across samples.

As to time point: patch test 1, 2 weeks after DPC sensitization. Documented treatment: therapeutic diphenylcyclopropenone sensitization with weekly scalp DPC. Patients had alopecia, were aged 18 to 70, and were not pregnant. This clonotype was counted ten times or more. Its antigen is unidentified. Overall study results and limits: Expanded TCRs were compared with controls, and the expanded TCRs formed significantly more large CDR3 similarity clusters.

Germline V gene lookup returns CDR1 LGHNA and CDR2 YSLEER. Trimming pared 0 bases from V and 0 bases from J, leaving 16 bases between. CDR3 length: 18 residues. TCRdb itself ran the RACE reads through MiXCR, one entry per CDR3 protein. The sample includes fewer than 150,000 distinct CDR3 sequences, roughly an eighth of them seen just once. The source material was whole blood, sampled in connection with sensitization to the hapten diphenylcyclopropenone (DPC). The receptor's source is a man aged 18 to 29 with alopecia areata. Some clones in this sample may be carry-over from other donors' samples. The chain recombines TRBV4-3 with TRBJ2-3; weak D call: TRBD1 (5 bases). The CDR3 DNA sequence: TGCGCCAGCAGCCAAGAAGGGGCACAGCGAGCTAGCACAGATACGCAGTATTTT. Translating gives CASSQEGAQRASTDTQYF.